This TCR beta chain was identified during a study of patients and donors after allogeneic stem cell transplantation. TCRdb called the RT-PCR reads again in MiXCR, with one record for every CDR3 protein. The table records 800,000 to 1,000,000 distinct CDR3 sequences, approximately 19% of them present only once. This clonotype has a handful of counts. There are 16 residues in the CDR3. Unmatched junction bases numbered 9, after V lost 4 bases and J lost 7 bases. Specimen: blood, either unsorted or a sorted T cell fraction (not recorded which). The clonotype comes from a human donor who was either an allogeneic HSCT recipient or a stem cell or donor lymphocyte infusion donor (not recorded which). It is not recorded whose cells these are; they may come from a transplant donor. The J gene is TRBJ1-6, the V gene TRBV12-3 or TRBV12-4, with 8 bases that match TRBD1. The DNA for the CDR3 is TGTGCCAGCAGTTCGGGGGTCAGGGGGCGAAATTCACCCCTCCACTTT. Amino acid sequence: CASSSGVRGRNSPLHF.